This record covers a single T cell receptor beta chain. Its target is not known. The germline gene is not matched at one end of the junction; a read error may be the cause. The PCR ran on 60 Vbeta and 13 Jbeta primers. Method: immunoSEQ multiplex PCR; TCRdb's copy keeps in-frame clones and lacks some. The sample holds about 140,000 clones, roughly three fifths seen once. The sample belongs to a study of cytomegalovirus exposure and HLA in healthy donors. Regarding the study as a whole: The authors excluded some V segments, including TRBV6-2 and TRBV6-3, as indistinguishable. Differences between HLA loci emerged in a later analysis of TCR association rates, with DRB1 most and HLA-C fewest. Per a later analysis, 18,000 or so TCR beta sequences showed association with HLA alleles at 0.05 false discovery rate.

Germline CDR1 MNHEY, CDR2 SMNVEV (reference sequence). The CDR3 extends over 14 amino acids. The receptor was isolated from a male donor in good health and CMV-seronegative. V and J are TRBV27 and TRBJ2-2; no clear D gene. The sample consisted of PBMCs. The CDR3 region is CASGLRVNTGELFF. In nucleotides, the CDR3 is TGTGCCAGCGGTTTACGAGTGAACACCGGGGAGCTGTTTTTT.